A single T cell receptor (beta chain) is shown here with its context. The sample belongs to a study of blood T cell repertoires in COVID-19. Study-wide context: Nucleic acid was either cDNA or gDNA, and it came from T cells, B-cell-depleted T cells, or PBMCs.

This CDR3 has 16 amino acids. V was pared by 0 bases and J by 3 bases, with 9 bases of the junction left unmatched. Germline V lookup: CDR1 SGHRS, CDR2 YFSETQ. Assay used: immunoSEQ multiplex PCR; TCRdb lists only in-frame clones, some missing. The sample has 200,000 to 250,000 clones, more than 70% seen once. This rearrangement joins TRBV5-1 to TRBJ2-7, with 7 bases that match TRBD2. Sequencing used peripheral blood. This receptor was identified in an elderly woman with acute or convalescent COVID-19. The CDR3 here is CASSLGGGVRDYEQYF. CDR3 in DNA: TGCGCCAGCAGCTTGGGCGGGGGTGTGAGAGACTACGAGCAGTACTTC.